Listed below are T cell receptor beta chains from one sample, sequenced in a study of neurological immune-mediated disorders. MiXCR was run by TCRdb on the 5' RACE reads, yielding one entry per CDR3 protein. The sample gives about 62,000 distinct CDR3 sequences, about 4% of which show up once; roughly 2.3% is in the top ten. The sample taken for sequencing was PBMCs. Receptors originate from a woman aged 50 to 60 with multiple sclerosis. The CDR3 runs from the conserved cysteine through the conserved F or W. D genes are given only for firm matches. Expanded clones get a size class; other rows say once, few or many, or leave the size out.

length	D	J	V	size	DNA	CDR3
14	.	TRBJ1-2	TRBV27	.	TGTGCCAGCAGTGCAACACCCGGAATCTATGGCTACACCTTC	CASSATPGIYGYTF
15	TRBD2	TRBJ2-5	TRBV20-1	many	TGCAGTGCTCCTACGTTAGCGGGAGCTGTAGAGACCCAGTACTTC	CSAPTLAGAVETQYF
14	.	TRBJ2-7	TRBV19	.	TGTGCCAGTAATAAAGCGGGCAACGCCTACGAGCAGTACTTC	CASNKAGNAYEQYF
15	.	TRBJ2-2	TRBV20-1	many	TGCAGTGCTAGAGACGACAGGACGTACACCGGGGAGCTGTTTTTT	CSARDDRTYTGELFF
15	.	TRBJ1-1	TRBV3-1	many	TGTGCCAGCAGCCAAGCCGACGGGACTTTCACTGAAGCTTTCTTT	CASSQADGTFTEAFF
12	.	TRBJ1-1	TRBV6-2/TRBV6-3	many	TGTGCCAGCAGTTACTCTACTTGGGGAGCTTTCTTT	CASSYSTWGAFF
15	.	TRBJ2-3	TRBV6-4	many	TGTGCCAGCAGTGACTCTGACAGCCCAACAGATACGCAGTATTTT	CASSDSDSPTDTQYF
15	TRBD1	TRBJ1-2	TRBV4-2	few	TGTGCCAGCAGCCAAACAGGCAGGGGGCCTTATGGCTACACCTTC	CASSQTGRGPYGYTF
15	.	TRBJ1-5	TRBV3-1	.	TGTGCCAGCAGCCAAGACGGGCATAGCAATCAGCCCCAGAATTTT	CASSQDGHSNQPQNF
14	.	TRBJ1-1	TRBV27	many	TGTGCCAGCAGTTTGGGCAGGGCGCCCACTGAAGCTTTCTTT	CASSLGRAPTEAFF
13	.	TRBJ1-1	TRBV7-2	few	TGTGCCAGCAGCTTTGGGAGGAACACTGAAGCTTTCTTT	CASSFGRNTEAFF
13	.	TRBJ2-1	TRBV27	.	TGTGCCAGCAGCCTACCCCCGGGCAATGAGCAGTTCTTC	CASSLPPGNEQFF
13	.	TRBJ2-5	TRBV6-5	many	TGTGCCAGCAGTTCCCCCCTCAGAGAGACCCAGTACTTC	CASSSPLRETQYF
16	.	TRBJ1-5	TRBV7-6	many	TGTGCCAGCAGCTTAGGGGACACCGAGAGCAATCAGCCCCAGCATTTT	CASSLGDTESNQPQHF
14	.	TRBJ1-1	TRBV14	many	TGTGCCAGCAGCCAAGATCGGTCGGATGGCAAAGCTTTCTTT	CASSQDRSDGKAFF
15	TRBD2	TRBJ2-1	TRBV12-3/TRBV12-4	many	TGTGCCAGCAGCCTTAGCGGGAGTTTGTACAATGAGCAGTTCTTC	CASSLSGSLYNEQFF
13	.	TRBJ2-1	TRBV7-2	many	TGTGCCAGCAGCTGGGGACTCCTCAATGAGCAGTTCTTC	CASSWGLLNEQFF
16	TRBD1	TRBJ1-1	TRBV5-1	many	TGCGCCAGCAGCCAAAATAGGGGGCGCGTGGGGACTGAAGCTTTCTTT	CASSQNRGRVGTEAFF
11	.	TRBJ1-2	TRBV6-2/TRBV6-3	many	TGTGCCAGCAAAGAGGGAAGTGGCTACACCTTC	CASKEGSGYTF
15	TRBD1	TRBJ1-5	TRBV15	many	TGTGCCACCAGCAGAGTAGGGGGCGGGAATCAGCCCCAGCATTTT	CATSRVGGGNQPQHF
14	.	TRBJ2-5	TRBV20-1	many	TGCAGTGCTAGACTCCTCCTTTGGGACAAGACCCAGTACTTC	CSARLLLWDKTQYF
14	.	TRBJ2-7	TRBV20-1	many	TGCAGTGCTAGGGGCAGTCATGGGGACTACGAGCAGTACTTC	CSARGSHGDYEQYF
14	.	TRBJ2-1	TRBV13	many	TGTGCCAGCAGCTTAGAACGACTAGTAAATGAGCAGTTCTTC	CASSLERLVNEQFF